This T cell receptor beta chain was documented in a study of human T cells and chemical hapten exposure. Within the library, unique molecular identifiers were attached to each individual cDNA molecule. TCRdb itself ran the RACE reads through MiXCR, one entry per CDR3 protein. The sample lists 150,000 to 200,000 distinct CDR3 sequences; 25% to 30% were seen once. Trimming removed 8 bases at V and 0 bases at J, with 3 bases between. Germline assignment: CDR1 KGHDR and CDR2 SFDVKD. This CDR3 has 12 amino acids. Documented time point: pre-sensitization, week 0. Treatment here: therapeutic diphenylcyclopropenone sensitization with weekly scalp DPC.

The sample was whole blood, taken in connection with sensitization to the hapten diphenylcyclopropenone (DPC). The V gene is TRBV24-1, the J gene TRBJ2-2; D gene ambiguous. The receptor comes from a woman aged 25 to 39 with alopecia areata. Some clones in this sample may be carry-over from other donors' samples. The CDR3 sequence is CATNTNTGELFF. The DNA for the CDR3 is TGTGCCACCAACACGAACACCGGGGAGCTGTTTTTT.